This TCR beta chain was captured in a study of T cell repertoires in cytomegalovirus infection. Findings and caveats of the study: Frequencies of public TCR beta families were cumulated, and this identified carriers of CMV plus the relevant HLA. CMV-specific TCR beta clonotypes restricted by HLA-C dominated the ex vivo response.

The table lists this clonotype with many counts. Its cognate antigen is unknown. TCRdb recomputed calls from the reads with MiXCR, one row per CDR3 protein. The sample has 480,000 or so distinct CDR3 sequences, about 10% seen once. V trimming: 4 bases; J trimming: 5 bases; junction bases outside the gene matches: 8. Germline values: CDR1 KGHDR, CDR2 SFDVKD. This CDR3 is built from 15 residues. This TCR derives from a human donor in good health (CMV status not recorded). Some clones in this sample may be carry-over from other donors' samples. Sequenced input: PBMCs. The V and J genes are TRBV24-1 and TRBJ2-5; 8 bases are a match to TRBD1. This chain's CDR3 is CATSDPRGPGETQYF. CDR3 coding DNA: TGTGCCACCAGTGACCCCAGGGGGCCGGGGGAGACCCAGTACTTC.